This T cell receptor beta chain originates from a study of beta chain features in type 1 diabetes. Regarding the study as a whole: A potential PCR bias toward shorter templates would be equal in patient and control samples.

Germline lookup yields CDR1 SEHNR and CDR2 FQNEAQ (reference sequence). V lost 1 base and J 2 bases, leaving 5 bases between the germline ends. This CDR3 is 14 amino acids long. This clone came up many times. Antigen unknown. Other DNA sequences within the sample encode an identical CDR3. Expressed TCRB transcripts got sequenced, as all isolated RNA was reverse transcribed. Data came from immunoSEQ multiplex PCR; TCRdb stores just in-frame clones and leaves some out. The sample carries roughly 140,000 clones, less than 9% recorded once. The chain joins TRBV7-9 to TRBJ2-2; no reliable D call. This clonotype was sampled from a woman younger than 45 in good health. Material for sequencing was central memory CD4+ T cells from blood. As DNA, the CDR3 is TGTGCCAGCAGCTTAGACGGTAACACCGGGGAGCTGTTTTTT. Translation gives CASSLDGNTGELFF.